The 27 T cell receptor beta chains given below trace back to one sample, sequenced in a study of T cell responses to AZD1222 COVID-19 vaccine. Sequencing used immunoSEQ multiplex PCR; TCRdb keeps in-frame clones, though not all of them. The table includes more than 100,000 clones, over 75% detected once. The sequences come from peripheral blood, collected on day 0 of AZD1222 vaccination. The source of these receptors is an adult in good health.

V is TRBV19 and J is TRBJ1-2; 7 nucleotides match TRBD1. Germline lookup yields CDR1 LNHDA and CDR2 SQIVND (reference sequence). This CDR3 is built from 15 residues. V trimming: 1 base; J trimming: 4 bases; junction bases outside the gene matches: 6. This chain's CDR3 is CASSIGLDRPYGYTF. In DNA, the CDR3 is TGTGCCAGTAGTATAGGCTTGGACAGGCCCTATGGCTACACCTTC.

The chain employs TRBV4-3 and TRBJ1-2, with 8 bases fitting TRBD1. V lost 0 bases to trimming and J lost 3 bases; unmatched junction nucleotides: 15. Germline CDR1 LGHNA, CDR2 YSLEER. CDR3 length equals 19 residues. The CDR3 is CASSQEYGADRGQDYGYTF. The CDR3 region has the DNA TGCGCCAGCAGCCAAGAATACGGAGCTGACAGGGGCCAAGACTATGGCTACACCTTC.

Only a few counts were recorded for this clone. The chain couples TRBV5-6 to TRBJ2-7; D perhaps matches TRBD1 (5 bases). Germline assignment: CDR1 SGHDT and CDR2 YYEEEE. The V end lost 3 bases, the J end lost 0 bases, and 13 bases lay between the germline ends. CDR3 length: 15 amino acids. The DNA of the CDR3 is TGTGCCAGCAGCTCTCCGACAGACACCTCCTACGAGCAGTACTTC. Its translation: CASSSPTDTSYEQYF.

This clone was seen just once. The chain combines TRBV7-9 with TRBJ1-1, with D hard to call. Germline CDR1 SEHNR, CDR2 FQNEAQ (reference sequence). This CDR3 spans 12 amino acids. The ends were cut back, 10 bases at V and 4 bases at J, with 13 bases in the middle. CDR3 sequence reads: CATEGRVTEAFF. CDR3 in DNA: TGTGCCACCGAAGGAAGGGTCACTGAAGCTTTCTTT.

J is TRBJ2-3 and V is TRBV12-5; D not certain. CDR3 length: 15 residues. Germline assignment: CDR1 LGHNT and CDR2 FRNRAP. Trimming shortened V by 0 bases and J by 3 bases, and 10 bases separated the two germline ends. CDR3 in amino acids: CASGLVLGPTDTQYF. As DNA, the CDR3 is TGTGCTAGTGGTTTGGTATTAGGTCCTACAGATACGCAGTATTTT.

The chain employs TRBV11-1 and TRBJ1-6; no clear D gene. V lost 7 bases and J lost 4, with 14 bases in between. CDR3 length: 15 residues. The V gene's germline CDR1 is SGHAT and CDR2 FQDESV (reference sequence). CDR3 sequence: CASTTGEEYNSPLHF. CDR3 coding DNA: TGTGCCAGCACCACCGGGGAGGAGTATAATTCACCCCTCCACTTT.

The chain recombines TRBV7-6 with TRBJ2-1; D gene ambiguous. The CDR3 loop spans 12 amino acids. Between the trimmed V and J ends, which lost 0 bases and 16 bases, there was a span of 13 bases. CDR1 is SGHVS, CDR2 FNYEAQ, per germline. CDR3 amino acids: CASSLALGLPFF. DNA of the CDR3: TGTGCCAGCAGCTTAGCGTTAGGGCTCCCTTTCTTC.

This clone was recorded only once. The V and J genes are TRBV12-3 or TRBV12-4 and TRBJ1-6; D gene unclear. V lost 3 bases, J lost 10 bases, and 7 bases lay in between. The CDR3 has 12 residues. The CDR3 here is CASSLSGSPLHF. The CDR3 DNA reads TGTGCCAGCAGTTTGTCAGGCTCACCCCTCCACTTT.

The chain uses TRBV19 and TRBJ1-1, with D unclear. From germline, CDR1 is LNHDA and CDR2 SQIVND (reference sequence). V lost 4 bases and J lost 2, with 14 bases in between. This CDR3 contains 15 residues. The CDR3 region has the DNA TGTGCCAGTAGTACCCCCAATGGGCCCAACACTGAAGCTTTCTTT. This codes for CASSTPNGPNTEAFF.

The chain employs TRBV6-5 and TRBJ2-7; 8 positions agree with TRBD2. The germline V gene encodes CDR1 MNHEY and CDR2 SVGAGI. The length of the CDR3 is 13 residues. V gave up 8 bases and J gave up 3 bases; unmatched junction bases: 6. The CDR3 sequence: CASERGQGYEQYF. The CDR3 DNA sequence: TGTGCCAGCGAGCGGGGGCAGGGCTACGAGCAGTACTTC.

In nucleotides, the CDR3 is TGTGCCACAATATTAGCGGGCGCAGATACGCAGTATTTT. Its protein is CATILAGADTQYF. This chain uses TRBV10-3 with TRBJ2-3; 7 bases line up with TRBD2. This CDR3 comprises 13 residues. J gave up 4 bases and V 10 bases, and 8 bases lay outside the gene matches. Germline CDR1 reads ENHRY; CDR2 reads SYGVKD.

The chain's CDR3 is CASSYGPHSNQPQHF. CDR3 nucleotide sequence: TGTGCCAGCAGTTACGGGCCTCACAGCAATCAGCCCCAGCATTTT. The chain is built from TRBV6-5 and TRBJ1-5; no clear D gene. The germline V gene encodes CDR1 MNHEY and CDR2 SVGAGI. This CDR3 region has 15 residues. V lost 2 bases, J lost 1 base, and 9 bases lay in between.

The J gene is TRBJ2-7, the V gene TRBV5-6; D is undetermined. CDR3 length equals 12 residues. In germline, CDR1 is SGHDT, CDR2 YYEEEE. Trimming left V 1 base short and J 6 bases short, with 8 bases between. In nucleotides, the CDR3 is TGTGCCAGCAGCTTGCGAGTAGGCGAGCAGTACTTC. Its protein product is CASSLRVGEQYF.

This chain connects TRBV3-1 (or the pseudogene TRBV3-2) to TRBJ1-1, with unresolved D. The germline CDR1 and CDR2 sequences are LGHDT and YNNKEL (reference sequence). This CDR3 is built from 14 residues. The germline V and J ends were trimmed by 4 bases and 4 bases, with 13 bases remaining between them. The CDR3 reads CASSRNNYPTEAFF. CDR3 DNA sequence: TGTGCCAGCAGCCGCAATAACTACCCCACTGAAGCTTTCTTT.

The V and J genes are TRBV2 and TRBJ2-5, with a weak D call TRBD1 (6 bases). The length of the CDR3 is 12 residues. With 6 bases removed from V and 5 bases from J, the gap between germline ends came to 10 bases. Per the germline V gene, CDR1 is SNHLY and CDR2 is FYNNEI. This chain's CDR3 is CASSTGKETQYF. DNA of the CDR3: TGTGCCAGCAGCACAGGGAAGGAGACCCAGTACTTC.

This clone came up once. The rearrangement links TRBV2 to TRBJ2-5, with D perhaps matching TRBD2 (6 bases). From germline, CDR1 is SNHLY and CDR2 FYNNEI. Trimming shortened V by 4 bases and J by 9 bases, and 18 bases separated the two germline ends. The CDR3 runs to 14 residues. The CDR3 loop reads CASSVEGGGAAQYF. The CDR3, as DNA: TGTGCCAGCAGTGTTGAGGGAGGCGGAGCGGCCCAGTACTTC. Full variable domain (rest looked up from reference TRBV2 and TRBJ2-5): EPEVTQTPSHQVTQMGQEVILRCVPISNHLYFYWYRQILGQKVEFLVSFYNNEISEKSEIFDDQFSVERPDGSNFTLKIRSTKLEDSAMYFCASSVEGGGAAQYFGPGTRLLVL.

The V and J genes are TRBV10-3 and TRBJ2-1; 11 bases are shared with TRBD2. CDR1 and CDR2 from the germline V gene are ENHRY and SYGVKD. The length of the CDR3 is 16 residues. J gave up 7 bases and V 0 bases, and 5 bases lay outside the gene matches. The CDR3 region has the DNA TGTGCCATCAGTGAGTCGCTAGCGGGGGGAGGGAATGAGCAGTTCTTC. This sequence encodes CAISESLAGGGNEQFF.

By frequency in the sample, this clone is medium-sized. The chain carries TRBV6-5 and TRBJ1-5; D may be TRBD1 (5 bases). Trimming took 0 bases from V and 1 from J, leaving 7 bases between them. The CDR3 is made up of 15 amino acids. Germline V gene sequence: CDR1 MNHEY, CDR2 SVGAGI. This chain's CDR3 is CASSYSGGSNQPQHF. CDR3 nucleotides: TGTGCCAGCAGTTACTCGGGGGGGAGCAATCAGCCCCAGCATTTT.

The chain has TRBV9 and TRBJ2-5, with D unresolved. CDR1 is SGDLS, CDR2 YYNGEE, per germline. With 0 bases removed from V and 5 bases from J, the gap between germline ends came to 14 bases. CDR3 length: 15 residues. In nucleotides, the CDR3 is TGTGCCAGCAGCGTAGAAATGTCGCGAAGGGAGACCCAGTACTTC. It encodes CASSVEMSRRETQYF.

Here the CDR3 reads CASSGGQLYGYTF. In DNA form, the CDR3 reads TGTGCCAGCAGTGGGGGACAGCTCTATGGCTACACCTTC. V is TRBV25-1 and J is TRBJ1-2; TRBD1 matches at 7 bases. Germline assignment: CDR1 MGHDK and CDR2 SYGVNS. CDR3 length equals 13 residues. Trimming at V came to 4 bases and at J to 4 bases, leaving 3 bases not matched to a gene.

This sequence joins TRBV6-5 and TRBJ2-4; 9 bases map to TRBD1. This CDR3 is built from 15 residues. Germline-derived CDR1 and CDR2 are MNHEY and SVGAGI. V shed 6 bases and J 1 base; nucleotides not matched to a gene: 4. Here the CDR3 reads CASRGQGIAKNIQYF. The CDR3 nucleotides read TGTGCCAGCAGAGGACAGGGGATTGCCAAAAACATTCAGTACTTC.

The J gene is TRBJ2-2, the V gene TRBV5-1; D unclear. V lost 0 bases to trimming and J lost 4 bases, with 10 bases between them. Germline CDR1 is SGHRS and CDR2 is YFSETQ. CDR3 length equals 15 residues. CDR3 sequence: CASSLVPGGTGELFF. CDR3 in DNA: TGCGCCAGCAGCTTGGTTCCGGGCGGCACCGGGGAGCTGTTTTTT.

In nucleotides, the CDR3 is TGTGCCAGCAGTTTACTGAGTCAGGGCGGCTACACCTTC. It translates to CASSLLSQGGYTF. The chain uses TRBV12-3 or TRBV12-4 and TRBJ1-2; D possibly corresponds to TRBD1 (5 bases). CDR3 length: 13 amino acids. V was trimmed by 2 bases and J by 8 bases, leaving 12 bases between them.

J is TRBJ1-3 and V is TRBV5-1; maybe TRBD1 (5 bases). Germline loops: CDR1 SGHRS, CDR2 YFSETQ. The CDR3 consists of 17 residues. The ends were cut back, 0 bases at V and 4 bases at J, with 17 bases in the middle. Here the CDR3 reads CASSLGSNRLSGNTIYF. The CDR3, as DNA: TGCGCCAGCAGCTTGGGGTCTAACAGGCTCTCCGGAAACACCATATATTTT.

The chain uses TRBV11-2 and TRBJ2-7, with D perhaps given as TRBD1 or TRBD2 (5 bases each). Germline CDR1 is SGHAT and CDR2 is FQNNGV. The V and J ends lost 1 base and 6 bases respectively, with 10 bases between them. This CDR3 spans 13 amino acids. The CDR3 protein is CASSLGRDAEQYF. In DNA, the CDR3 is TGTGCCAGCAGCTTAGGCCGGGACGCCGAGCAGTACTTC. Full variable domain (remainder filled in from reference TRBV11-2 and TRBJ2-7): EAGVAQSPRYKIIEKRQSVAFWCNPISGHATLYWYQQILGQGPKLLIQFQNNGVVDDSQLPKDRFSAERLKGVDSTLKIQPAKLEDSAVYLCASSLGRDAEQYFGPGTRLTVT.

The J gene is TRBJ2-2, the V gene TRBV4-3; a weak D match, TRBD2 (5 bases). This CDR3 contains 15 residues. CDR1 LGHNA and CDR2 YSLEER come from the germline V gene. V lost 1 base to trimming and J lost 0 bases, with 6 bases between them. CDR3 bases: TGCGCCAGCAGCCAAGGGGAGACGAACACCGGGGAGCTGTTTTTT. Translating it yields CASSQGETNTGELFF.

The chain couples TRBV7-9 to TRBJ2-7, with D maybe TRBD1 (6 bases). CDR1 and CDR2 (germline): SEHNR, FQNEAQ (reference sequence). This CDR3 spans 17 amino acids. V shed 5 bases and J shed 3 bases, with 23 bases lying between them. The DNA of the CDR3 is TGTGCCAGCAGCCGCACAGGGTCCCGTGCGTTTCTCTACGAGCAGTACTTC. Translation: CASSRTGSRAFLYEQYF.